Listed below are T cell receptor beta chains from one sample, sequenced in a study of T cells after yellow fever vaccination. TCRdb re-derived calls from the 5' RACE reads in MiXCR, one entry per CDR3 protein. The table includes 400,000 to 450,000 distinct CDR3 sequences, over 15% detected once. Material: PBMCs, obtained before the yellow fever booster vaccination. These receptors were collected from a young man who received the YFV17D yellow fever vaccine. Each CDR3 is given with its conserved first and last residue. D genes are given only for firm matches. Size is stated for part of the rows, as once, few or many counts, or as a class when the clone is expanded.

CDR3 DNA: TGCGCCAGCAGCTTGATCGGGGGGAGAAATCAGCCCCAGCATTTT; CDR3 protein: CASSLIGGRNQPQHF; V gene: TRBV5-1; J gene: TRBJ1-5; clone size: NA; D gene: NA
CDR3 DNA: TGTGCCAGCAGTTACGACCAGCGGGGGAACTACGAGCAGTACTTC; CDR3 protein: CASSYDQRGNYEQYF; V gene: TRBV6-6; J gene: TRBJ2-7; clone size: few; D gene: TRBD2
CDR3 DNA: TGCGCCAGCAGCTTGGGGACAGGGGTCTATGGCTACACCTTC; CDR3 protein: CASSLGTGVYGYTF; V gene: TRBV5-1; J gene: TRBJ1-2; clone size: NA; D gene: TRBD1
CDR3 DNA: TGCGCCAGCAGTTTTGGAACAGACTACTATGGCTACACCTTC; CDR3 protein: CASSFGTDYYGYTF; V gene: TRBV5-1; J gene: TRBJ1-2; clone size: NA; D gene: NA
CDR3 DNA: TGTGCCAGCAGCCAAGATGGGGGGGAGGAGCAGTACTTC; CDR3 protein: CASSQDGGEEQYF; V gene: TRBV4-2; J gene: TRBJ2-7; clone size: few; D gene: TRBD2
CDR3 DNA: TGTGCCAGCAGTTACTCGGGGCCTGAGCAGTTCTTC; CDR3 protein: CASSYSGPEQFF; V gene: TRBV6-2/TRBV6-3; J gene: TRBJ2-1; clone size: NA; D gene: NA
CDR3 DNA: TGCAGTGCTAGAGACAGAGGGGGGAAGACAGATACGCAGTATTTT; CDR3 protein: CSARDRGGKTDTQYF; V gene: TRBV20-1; J gene: TRBJ2-3; clone size: many; D gene: NA
CDR3 DNA: TGCAGTGCTAGCCCTAGCGGGGGCCTTAGCTCCTACGAGCAGTACTTC; CDR3 protein: CSASPSGGLSSYEQYF; V gene: TRBV20-1; J gene: TRBJ2-7; clone size: NA; D gene: TRBD2
CDR3 DNA: TGTGCCAGCAGACCCACTAGCGGGGGGCGACAGGAGCAGTTCTTC; CDR3 protein: CASRPTSGGRQEQFF; V gene: TRBV12-3/TRBV12-4; J gene: TRBJ2-1; clone size: many; D gene: TRBD2
CDR3 DNA: TGTGCCAGCAGTTGGGGACTAGTCGGCACCGGGGAGCTGTTTTTT; CDR3 protein: CASSWGLVGTGELFF; V gene: TRBV6-5; J gene: TRBJ2-2; clone size: few; D gene: TRBD2
CDR3 DNA: TGTGCCAGCAGCCCGGGGCAACATGGACGGGAGACCCAGTACTTC; CDR3 protein: CASSPGQHGRETQYF; V gene: TRBV7-2; J gene: TRBJ2-5; clone size: few; D gene: NA
CDR3 DNA: TGTGCCTGGAGTGAAGCCCTGTCTGAAGCTTTCTTT; CDR3 protein: CAWSEALSEAFF; V gene: TRBV30; J gene: TRBJ1-1; clone size: NA; D gene: NA
CDR3 DNA: TGTGCCAGCTCACCACTCCACCGGGACTACGAGCAGTACTTC; CDR3 protein: CASSPLHRDYEQYF; V gene: TRBV18; J gene: TRBJ2-7; clone size: few; D gene: NA
CDR3 DNA: TGTGCCAGCAGCATGGGGGGTTTATGGTCGAACACTGAAGCTTTCTTT; CDR3 protein: CASSMGGLWSNTEAFF; V gene: TRBV12-3/TRBV12-4; J gene: TRBJ1-1; clone size: few; D gene: NA
CDR3 DNA: TGTGCCAGCAGCGCATCCCGCGGGCCCAATGAGCAGTTCTTC; CDR3 protein: CASSASRGPNEQFF; V gene: TRBV9; J gene: TRBJ2-1; clone size: NA; D gene: NA
CDR3 DNA: TGCAGTGCGGACGAGAGGACAGGCCTCGGTATTACGCAGTATTTT; CDR3 protein: CSADERTGLGITQYF; V gene: TRBV20-1; J gene: TRBJ2-3; clone size: few; D gene: TRBD1
CDR3 DNA: TGCAGCGTTGAATATAGGGGGCAAGACACCGGGGAGCTGTTTTTT; CDR3 protein: CSVEYRGQDTGELFF; V gene: TRBV29-1; J gene: TRBJ2-2; clone size: few; D gene: TRBD1
CDR3 DNA: TGCAGTGCTATAGGTCCGAACACTGAAGCTTTCTTT; CDR3 protein: CSAIGPNTEAFF; V gene: TRBV20-1; J gene: TRBJ1-1; clone size: few; D gene: NA
CDR3 DNA: TGTGCCAGCAGCCAAGCAGGGGGCGATCAGCCCCAGCATTTT; CDR3 protein: CASSQAGGDQPQHF; V gene: TRBV4-2; J gene: TRBJ1-5; clone size: few; D gene: TRBD1
CDR3 DNA: TGCGCCAGCAGCTTGGTCAGTTCTAGCGGGGGAGAAGAGACCCAGTACTTC; CDR3 protein: CASSLVSSSGGEETQYF; V gene: TRBV5-1; J gene: TRBJ2-5; clone size: many; D gene: TRBD2
CDR3 DNA: TGTGCCAGCAGCCGTGGGACAGGGCTAGCCAAAAACATTCAGTACTTC; CDR3 protein: CASSRGTGLAKNIQYF; V gene: TRBV5-8; J gene: TRBJ2-4; clone size: few; D gene: TRBD1
CDR3 DNA: TGTGCCACCAGTGAAGCTAGCACAGATACGCAGTATTTT; CDR3 protein: CATSEASTDTQYF; V gene: TRBV24-1; J gene: TRBJ2-3; clone size: NA; D gene: NA
CDR3 DNA: TGTGCCAGCAGCATCCCTAGGAAAGATACGCAGTATTTT; CDR3 protein: CASSIPRKDTQYF; V gene: TRBV7-2; J gene: TRBJ2-3; clone size: NA; D gene: NA
CDR3 DNA: TGTGCCAGCAGCACCAGACGGTTACTACCCAGGGGAAACTCCTACAATGAGCAGTTCTTC; CDR3 protein: CASSTRRLLPRGNSYNEQFF; V gene: TRBV7-3; J gene: TRBJ2-1; clone size: many; D gene: NA
CDR3 DNA: TGCGCCAGCAGCTTGGTTGGGCAAGAGACCCAGTACTTC; CDR3 protein: CASSLVGQETQYF; V gene: TRBV7-2; J gene: TRBJ2-5; clone size: many; D gene: NA